Listed here are 25 T cell receptor beta chains from one sample, sequenced in a study of T-cell reconstitution after alpha-beta-depleted transplantation in children. Unique molecular identifiers were incorporated during preparation of the TCRbeta library. TCRdb called the PCR reads again in MiXCR, with one record for every CDR3 protein. The data contain 450,000 to 600,000 distinct CDR3 sequences, approximately 16% of them seen just once; the ten biggest clones take up less than 4%. The sequencing used PBMCs from the stem cell graft donor, collected from the stem cell graft. These receptors originate from a human donor who donated a stem cell graft to a child with acute lymphoblastic leukemia.

The gene calls are TRBV12-3 or TRBV12-4 and TRBJ2-1, with D possibly called TRBD1 or TRBD2 (6 bases each). The CDR3 covers 15 residues. V shed 6 bases and J shed 2 bases, with 14 bases lying between them. CDR3 sequence: CASSVSGATYNEQFF. The CDR3 region has the DNA TGTGCCAGCAGCGTGTCGGGGGCCACCTACAATGAGCAGTTCTTC.

This clonotype was counted only a few times. The chain links TRBV13 to TRBJ2-3; 7 positions agree with TRBD2. V lost 2 bases to trimming and J lost 7 bases; unmatched junction nucleotides: 9. The CDR3 has 15 residues. The V gene's germline CDR1 is PRHDT and CDR2 FYEKMQ (reference sequence). The CDR3 sequence is CASSLPAGFGNTQYF. Written as DNA, the CDR3 is TGTGCCAGCAGCTTACCAGCGGGATTTGGGAATACGCAGTATTTT.

Only a few counts were recorded for this clonotype. J is TRBJ2-2 and V is TRBV7-8; 9 bases line up with TRBD2. The CDR3 is 16 residues long. V lost 1 base, J lost 5 bases, and 5 bases stayed unmatched. Per germline, CDR1 SGHVS and CDR2 FQNEAQ. This CDR3 reads CASSLVSLAGTGELFF. CDR3 coding DNA: TGTGCCAGCAGCTTAGTATCTCTAGCGGGGACCGGGGAGCTGTTTTTT. Combining the CDR3 with reference TRBV7-8 and TRBJ2-2 gives the whole variable domain GAGVSQSPRYKVAKRGQDVALRCDPISGHVSLFWYQQALGQGPEFLTYFQNEAQLDKSGLPSDRFFAERPEGSVSTLKIQRTQQEDSAVYLCASSLVSLAGTGELFFGEGSRLTVL.

About this clonotype: This may come from a read error, since a much larger clone is one base off. The CDR3 spells CSVWTATEQFF. The CDR3 bases are TGCAGCGTTTGGACCGCGACTGAGCAGTTCTTC. The chain links TRBV29-1 to TRBJ2-1; D unresolved. This CDR3 spans 11 amino acids. Trimming removed 5 bases from V and 9 bases from J, with 11 bases in between. CDR1 SQVTM and CDR2 ANQGSEA come from the germline V gene.

The gene calls are TRBV5-1 and TRBJ2-7, with a possible D match to TRBD1 (5 bases). The V end was cut by 0 bases, the J end by 0 bases, with 16 bases between. The V gene's germline CDR1 is SGHRS and CDR2 YFSETQ. The CDR3 is 17 amino acids. In DNA form, the CDR3 reads TGCGCCAGCAGCTTGGAATTGACAGCATCTTACTCCTACGAGCAGTACTTC. Residues: CASSLELTASYSYEQYF.

The gene calls are TRBV5-1 and TRBJ2-1, with D tentatively TRBD2 (5 bases). Germline CDR1 is SGHRS and CDR2 is YFSETQ. V lost 2 bases to trimming and J lost 4 bases, with 16 bases between them. CDR3 size: 16 residues. The CDR3, as DNA: TGCGCCAGCAGCTTACTAACTAGGGAACCATACAATGAGCAGTTCTTC. It yields the protein CASSLLTREPYNEQFF.

The table lists this clonotype with many counts. CDR3 sequence: CASSPRGDSYEQYF. The CDR3 DNA is TGTGCCAGCAGTCCCCGCGGGGACTCCTACGAGCAGTACTTC. The chain uses TRBV12-3 or TRBV12-4 and TRBJ2-7; D might be TRBD2 (6 bases). CDR3 size: 14 residues. Trimming pared 5 bases from V and 0 bases from J, leaving 11 bases between.

In this sample, this clonotype turned up many times. The junction departs from germline at one end; a sequencing error may be responsible. The gene calls are TRBV5-1 and TRBJ1-4; D remains unclear. CDR3 size: 14 residues. The germline V gene encodes CDR1 SGHRS and CDR2 YFSETQ. CDR3 in DNA: TGTGCCAGCAGTTTGGTTGCAACTAATGAAAAACTGTTTTTT. Amino acid sequence: CASSLVATNEKLFF. Full variable domain (remainder filled in from reference TRBV5-1 and TRBJ1-4): KAGVTQTPRYLIKTRGQQVTLSCSPISGHRSVSWYQQTPGQGLQFLFEYFSETQRNKGNFPGRFSGRQFSNSRSEMNVSTLELGDSALYLCASSLVATNEKLFFGSGTQLSVL.

CDR3 bases: TGCGCCAGCAGCGAGCGGAGACAAGAGACCCAGTACTTC. Translation gives CASSERRQETQYF. J is TRBJ2-5 and V is TRBV5-1, with TRBD2 as a possible D gene (5 bases). Germline V gene sequence: CDR1 SGHRS, CDR2 YFSETQ. The V gene lost 4 bases and the J gene lost 2 bases, with 9 bases spanning the gap. This CDR3 contains 13 residues.

The chain combines TRBV6-1 with TRBJ2-7, with D possibly matching TRBD2 (6 bases). V dropped 7 bases and J dropped 4 bases, with 14 bases sitting between them. CDR1 and CDR2 (germline): MNHNS, SASEGT. The CDR3 is made up of 13 amino acids. CDR3 protein: CASKTGTSYEQYF. In DNA form, the CDR3 reads TGTGCCAGCAAGACCGGGACTTCTTACGAGCAGTACTTC.

This clonotype was seen only a few times. The V call is TRBV4-1, the J call TRBJ2-3; 9 bases are shared with TRBD2. After removal of 1 base from V and 12 bases from J, the junction contained 5 bases not matched to a gene. The length of the CDR3 is 13 residues. Germline assignment: CDR1 MGHRA and CDR2 YSYEKL. Written as DNA, the CDR3 is TGCGCCAGCAGCCAAGTAGCGGGGGAAAGTCAGTATTTT. Translation: CASSQVAGESQYF.

The chain couples TRBV29-1 to TRBJ2-5; 7 bases map to TRBD1. The V gene's germline CDR1 is SQVTM and CDR2 ANQGSEA. The CDR3 has 14 amino acids. The V and J ends lost 6 bases and 5 bases, in that order; junction bases with no gene match: 12. For the CDR3, the DNA is TGCAGCGTCGCAGGACAGGCCGTGGGGGAGACCCAGTACTTC. Protein sequence: CSVAGQAVGETQYF.

The chain uses TRBV6-2 or TRBV6-3 and TRBJ2-5; D ambiguous. This CDR3 is 13 amino acids long. Germline CDR1 is MNHEY and CDR2 is SVGEGT. V was cut by 7 bases and J by 2 bases, with 11 bases left in between. This CDR3 reads CASILRLQETQYF. CDR3 in DNA: TGTGCCAGCATCCTGAGACTTCAAGAGACCCAGTACTTC.

This clonotype has just a few counts. The chain joins TRBV6-5 to TRBJ2-5, with D possibly matching TRBD1 (6 bases). The CDR3 is made up of 15 amino acids. Germline V lookup: CDR1 MNHEY, CDR2 SVGAGI. The V end was cut by 6 bases, the J end by 5 bases, with 19 bases between. CDR3 in DNA: TGTGCCAGCAGGCTGAACCGGGACATGGAGGAGACCCAGTACTTC. Translating it yields CASRLNRDMEETQYF.

The J gene is TRBJ2-1, the V gene TRBV6-1; the D gene is possibly TRBD2 (5 bases). This CDR3 has 12 amino acids. CDR1 and CDR2 (germline): MNHNS, SASEGT. V lost 10 bases and J lost 7, with 14 bases in between. The CDR3 loop reads CANRELGNEQFF. The DNA of the CDR3 is TGTGCCAATAGGGAGTTGGGGAATGAGCAGTTCTTC.

This chain uses TRBV15 with TRBJ2-2; TRBD2 is a possible D gene (6 bases). This CDR3 has 16 residues. CDR1 is LNHNV and CDR2 is YYDKDF in the germline V gene (reference sequence). V was shortened by 0 bases and J by 5 bases, with 13 bases between the two germline ends. Here the CDR3 DNA reads TGTGCCACCAGCAGAGATTACACGGAGGGGACCGGGGAGCTGTTTTTT. This codes for CATSRDYTEGTGELFF. The whole variable domain, remainder taken from reference TRBV15 and TRBJ2-2, is DAMVIQNPRYQVTQFGKPVTLSCSQTLNHNVMYWYQQKSSQAPKLLFHYYDKDFNNEADTPDNFQSRRPNTSFCFLDIRSPGLGDTAMYLCATSRDYTEGTGELFFGEGSRLTVL.

In this sample, this clonotype turned up a few times. In DNA form, the CDR3 reads TGCAGCGTCCGGGTCCTAACCTACAATGAGCAGTTCTTC. This sequence encodes CSVRVLTYNEQFF. This chain uses TRBV29-1 with TRBJ2-1; D unresolved. This CDR3 has 13 amino acids. Per the germline V gene, CDR1 is SQVTM and CDR2 is ANQGSEA. The germline V and J ends were trimmed by 6 bases and 2 bases, with 11 bases remaining between them.

This clonotype was seen a handful of times. This chain joins TRBV18 and TRBJ2-3; unclear D gene. Trimming took 3 bases from V and 0 from J, leaving 10 bases between them. The CDR3 covers 15 residues. Germline loops: CDR1 KGHSH, CDR2 LQKENI. The CDR3 DNA reads as TGTGCCAGCTCACCGGGCAGATCTAGCACAGATACGCAGTATTTT. Its translation is CASSPGRSSTDTQYF. The full variable domain, rest sourced from reference TRBV18 and TRBJ2-3, is NAGVMQNPRHLVRRRGQEARLRCSPMKGHSHVYWYRQLPEEGLKFMVYLQKENIIDESGMPKERFSAEFPKEGPSILRIQQVVRGDSAAYFCASSPGRSSTDTQYFGPGTRLTVL.

This clonotype was seen a handful of times. This chain joins TRBV7-9 and TRBJ2-7; D is undetermined. The germline CDR1 and CDR2 sequences are SEHNR and FQNEAQ (reference sequence). The CDR3 length is 13 residues. With 3 bases removed from V and 12 bases from J, the gap between germline ends came to 18 bases. The CDR3 here is CASSFLNTFELYF. The CDR3 bases are TGTGCCAGCAGCTTTCTCAACACGTTTGAACTGTACTTC. The full variable domain, its missing parts supplied by reference TRBV7-9 and TRBJ2-7, is DTGVSQNPRHKITKRGQNVTFRCDPISEHNRLYWYRQTLGQGPEFLTYFQNEAQLEKSRLLSDRFSAERPKGSFSTLEIQRTEQGDSAMYLCASSFLNTFELYFGPGTRLTVT.

This clonotype was counted a few times. This rearrangement joins TRBV7-9 to TRBJ2-7, with D unresolved. Germline values: CDR1 SEHNR, CDR2 FQNEAQ (reference sequence). Trimming removed 3 bases from V and 6 bases from J, with 15 bases in between. The CDR3 consists of 14 residues. The CDR3 loop reads CASSFGYSLPEQYF. The CDR3 nucleotides read TGTGCCAGCAGCTTCGGCTATTCTCTCCCCGAGCAGTACTTC.

This clonotype occurred a few times. The CDR3: CASSPHRDDTGELFF. The CDR3, as DNA: TGTGCCAGCAGCCCACACAGGGATGACACCGGGGAGCTGTTTTTT. The chain has TRBV5-8 and TRBJ2-2, with D maybe TRBD1 (6 bases). The germline V and J ends were trimmed by 4 bases and 3 bases, with 13 bases remaining between them. Germline V gives CDR1 SGHTS, CDR2 YDEGEE. This CDR3 comprises 15 residues.

This clonotype was seen repeatedly, ten times or more. The V and J genes are TRBV12-3 or TRBV12-4 and TRBJ1-2; 9 nucleotides align to TRBD1. V was clipped by 4 bases and J by 3 bases; unmatched bases: 6. The CDR3 runs to 15 residues. CDR3 sequence: CASSSGTGIDYGYTF. CDR3 in DNA: TGTGCCAGCAGTTCCGGGACAGGGATCGACTATGGCTACACCTTC.

This clonotype has a handful of counts. This sequence joins TRBV20-1 and TRBJ1-2, with a possible D match to TRBD1 (6 bases). This CDR3 spans 12 amino acids. Trimming pared 6 bases from V and 4 bases from J, leaving 12 bases between. From germline, CDR1 is DFQATT and CDR2 SNEGSKA (reference sequence). CDR3 loop: CSATGYAYGYTF. Here the CDR3 DNA reads TGCAGTGCCACAGGGTATGCCTATGGCTACACCTTC.

A few counts support this clonotype. This chain joins TRBV5-1 and TRBJ1-1; tentative D call: TRBD1 (5 bases). The CDR3 contains 14 residues. The germline V gene has CDR1 SGHRS and CDR2 YFSETQ. V dropped 2 bases and J dropped 5 bases, with 13 bases sitting between them. CDR3 sequence (DNA): TGCGCCAGCAGCTTTGGAGGGGAGGAGACTGAAGCTTTCTTT. Protein: CASSFGGEETEAFF.

The V and J genes are TRBV9 and TRBJ2-1; 10 bases line up with TRBD1. There are 14 residues in the CDR3. Germline CDR1 SGDLS, CDR2 YYNGEE. J gave up 9 bases and V 3 bases, and 6 bases lay outside the gene matches. The CDR3 loop is CASSATGGKPEQFF. DNA for the CDR3: TGTGCCAGCAGCGCGACAGGGGGCAAACCTGAGCAGTTCTTC. The full variable domain, completed using reference TRBV9 and TRBJ2-1, is DSGVTQTPKHLITATGQRVTLRCSPRSGDLSVYWYQQSLDQGLQFLIQYYNGEERAKGNILERFSAQQFPDLHSELNLSSLELGDSALYFCASSATGGKPEQFFGPGTRLTVL.